This T cell receptor (beta chain) was sequenced during a study of tumor and adjacent non-tumor tissue in lung cancer (dated by TCRdb to the late 2010s). Broadly, across the study: Of the cohort, eleven to twelve patients had adenocarcinoma, 2 had squamous cell carcinoma and 1 had small cell lung cancer. A total of approximately 120,000,000 productive TCRbeta reads were generated by sequencing, corresponding to an average of approximately 4.5 million reads per sample. Bulk TCRbeta repertoires were compared between lung tumor tissue and matched distant non-tumor lung tissue obtained from around 14 lung cancer patients. The 15 enrolled patients, of whom around 10 were men and 5 were women, were aged about 30 to 80 years and were diagnosed with TNM stage I to III disease. For each patient, one tumor sample and one normal lung sample were taken, giving about 29 paired specimens that underwent TCRbeta CDR3 sequencing. The paper as a whole reports these results and caveats: Younger patients had significantly higher TCR diversity, and higher tumor TCR diversity was associated with shorter overall and disease-free survival. The methods do not name the sequencing platform or mention unique molecular identifiers. Tumor tissue showed significantly greater TCR diversity (inverse Simpson) than normal lung tissue (431.37 vs 166.20, P = 0.0075, Mann-Whitney U test). Because peripheral blood was not sequenced, blood TCRbeta repertoires in the lung cancer patients of the study were not examined. A significantly larger cumulative share of the repertoire was made up by the top 100 clones in normal lung than in tumor tissue. The cohort had only 15 or so patients, and the authors noted that larger samples and more detailed clinical data are needed.

The method was multiplex PCR. Sequenced on an Illumina HiSeq 2500. Following protocols modified from ARM-PCR, the researchers constructed TCRbeta libraries through three rounds of nested PCR with primers (Table S4). PCR products of 200-500 bp were gel-excised and purified with the QIAquick gel extraction kit before sequencing. Under the source paper's analysis protocol: Reads were cleaned with Trimmomatic, merged with FLASH into complete CDR3 sequences, and assigned to V(D)J germline segments with MiTCR. Clonal diversity was calculated as the inverse Simpson's index using VDJtools. Productive reads were defined as in-frame sequences without a premature stop codon. The raw public data were reprocessed by TCRdb itself: fastp quality trimming at Q25, MiXCR clonotype calling, in-frame beta chains only. Rows with one shared CDR3 protein collapse into an entry with the most common genes and DNA. In this record, the V and J calls reflect TCRdb's handling and not the investigators' own analysis. This sample has tens of thousands of distinct CDR3 sequences in its table, and about three quarters of those were observed once. 10% to 15% of the sample is taken by the ten largest.

There are 13 amino acids in the CDR3, from cysteine to phenylalanine inclusive. Here the CDR3 DNA is all that survives: 39 bases in frame from base 1. CDR1 and CDR2 (SGHAT, FQDESV) derive from the germline V gene (reference sequence). Bulk unsorted tissue served as the source for RNA extraction, and RNA quality was assessed using a NanoDrop ND-1000 and an Agilent 2100. All donors had newly diagnosed lung cancer, had not received prior chemotherapy, and were admitted for thoracic surgery in China between August and November 2014. Patients with previous radiotherapy or chemotherapy, or with another concurrent cancer, were excluded from the study. Surgical tissue pieces of about 1-2.3 cm3 were preserved in RNAlater solution and were kept at -80 degrees C until use. Note on this clonotype: What this receptor recognizes is not known. At one of its ends the junction is not consistent with the germline gene, which may arise from a read error.

This TCR was recovered from a woman aged 45-60 years with non-small cell lung cancer. Sequenced input: lung tumor tissue. Recombination joined TRBV11-1 with TRBJ2-2; the D gene cannot be named for sure. The nucleotide sequence is given as TGTGCCAGCAGACTTAGGGCCACCGAGGAGCTTTTTTTT. Translated, it gives CASRLRATEELFF.